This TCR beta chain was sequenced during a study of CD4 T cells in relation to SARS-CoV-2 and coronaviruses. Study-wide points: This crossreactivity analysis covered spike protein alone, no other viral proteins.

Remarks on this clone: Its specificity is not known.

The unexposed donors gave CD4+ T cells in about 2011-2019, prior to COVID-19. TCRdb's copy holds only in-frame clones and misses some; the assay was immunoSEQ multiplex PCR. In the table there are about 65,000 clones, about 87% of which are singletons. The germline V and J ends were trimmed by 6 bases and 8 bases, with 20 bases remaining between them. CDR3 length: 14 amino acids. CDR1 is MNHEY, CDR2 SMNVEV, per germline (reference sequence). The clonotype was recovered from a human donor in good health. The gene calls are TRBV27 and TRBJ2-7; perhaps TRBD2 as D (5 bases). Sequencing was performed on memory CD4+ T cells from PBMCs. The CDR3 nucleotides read TGTGCCAGCAGCCTCAACGGAGGCCCTCGTCAGCAGTACTTC. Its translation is CASSLNGGPRQQYF.